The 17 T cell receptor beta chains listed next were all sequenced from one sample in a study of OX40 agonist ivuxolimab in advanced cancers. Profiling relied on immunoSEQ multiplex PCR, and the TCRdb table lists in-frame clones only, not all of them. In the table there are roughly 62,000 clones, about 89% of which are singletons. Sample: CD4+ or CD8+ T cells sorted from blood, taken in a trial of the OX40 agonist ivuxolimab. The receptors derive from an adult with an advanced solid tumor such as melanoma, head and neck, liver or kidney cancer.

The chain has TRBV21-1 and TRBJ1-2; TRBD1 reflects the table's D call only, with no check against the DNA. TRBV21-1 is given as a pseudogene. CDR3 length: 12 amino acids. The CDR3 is CASNRTVYGYTF. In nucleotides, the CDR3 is TGTGCCAGCAACAGGACAGTCTATGGCTACACCTTC.

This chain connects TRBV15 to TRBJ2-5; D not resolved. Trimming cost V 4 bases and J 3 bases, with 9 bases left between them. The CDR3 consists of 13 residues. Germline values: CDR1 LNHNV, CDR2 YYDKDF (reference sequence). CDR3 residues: CATSKGKEETQYF. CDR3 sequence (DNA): TGTGCCACCAGCAAAGGAAAAGAAGAGACCCAGTACTTC. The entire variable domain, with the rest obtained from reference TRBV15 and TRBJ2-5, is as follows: DAMVIQNPRYQVTQFGKPVTLSCSQTLNHNVMYWYQQKSSQAPKLLFHYYDKDFNNEADTPDNFQSRRPNTSFCFLDIRSPGLGDTAMYLCATSKGKEETQYFGPGTRLLVL.

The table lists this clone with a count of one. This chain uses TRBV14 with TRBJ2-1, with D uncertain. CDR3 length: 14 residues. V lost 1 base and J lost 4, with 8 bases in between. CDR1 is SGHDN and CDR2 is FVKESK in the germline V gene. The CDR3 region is CASSQVISYNEQFF. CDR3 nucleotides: TGTGCCAGCAGCCAAGTTATCAGTTACAATGAGCAGTTCTTC.

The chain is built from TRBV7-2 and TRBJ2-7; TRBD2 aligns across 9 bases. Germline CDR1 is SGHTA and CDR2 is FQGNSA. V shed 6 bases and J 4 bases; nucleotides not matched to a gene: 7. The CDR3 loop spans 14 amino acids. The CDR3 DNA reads TGTGCCAGCAGTGAGACTAGCGGCTTTTACGAGCAGTACTTC. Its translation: CASSETSGFYEQYF.

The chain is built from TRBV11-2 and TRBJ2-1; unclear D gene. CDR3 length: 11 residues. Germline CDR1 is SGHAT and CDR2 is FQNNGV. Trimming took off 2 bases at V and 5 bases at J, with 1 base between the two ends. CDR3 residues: CASSLNNEQFF. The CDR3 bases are TGTGCCAGCAGCTTAAACAATGAGCAGTTCTTC.

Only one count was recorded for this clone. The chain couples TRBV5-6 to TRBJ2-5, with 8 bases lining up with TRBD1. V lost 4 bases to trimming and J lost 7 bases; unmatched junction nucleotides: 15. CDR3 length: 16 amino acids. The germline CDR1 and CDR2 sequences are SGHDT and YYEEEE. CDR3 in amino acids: CASSPGTGTEERTQYF. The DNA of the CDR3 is TGTGCCAGCAGCCCCGGGACAGGAACCGAAGAGCGGACCCAGTACTTC.

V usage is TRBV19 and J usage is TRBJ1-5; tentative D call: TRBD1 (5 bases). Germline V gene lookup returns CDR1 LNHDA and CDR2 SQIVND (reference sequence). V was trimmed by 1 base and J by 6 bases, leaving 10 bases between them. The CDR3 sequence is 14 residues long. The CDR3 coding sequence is TGTGCCAGTAGTATAGGGGGGTCCAGTCAGCCCCAGCATTTT. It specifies CASSIGGSSQPQHF.

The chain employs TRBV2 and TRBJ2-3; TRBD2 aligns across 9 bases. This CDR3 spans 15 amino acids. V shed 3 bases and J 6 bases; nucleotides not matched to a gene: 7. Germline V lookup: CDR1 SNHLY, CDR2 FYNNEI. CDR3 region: CASSDPAGGRDTQYF. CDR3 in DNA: TGTGCCAGCAGTGATCCAGCGGGAGGCAGGGATACGCAGTATTTT.

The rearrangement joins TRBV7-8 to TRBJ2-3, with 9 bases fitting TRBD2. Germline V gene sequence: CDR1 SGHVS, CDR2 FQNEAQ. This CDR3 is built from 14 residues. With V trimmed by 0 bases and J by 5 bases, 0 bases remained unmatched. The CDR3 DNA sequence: TGTGCCAGCAGCTTAGCTAGCGGGGGAGATACGCAGTATTTT. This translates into CASSLASGGDTQYF.

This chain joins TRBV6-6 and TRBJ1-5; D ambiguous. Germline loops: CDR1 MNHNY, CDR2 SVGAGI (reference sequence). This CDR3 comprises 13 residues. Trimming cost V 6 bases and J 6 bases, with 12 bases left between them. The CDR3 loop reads CASRAHEGQPQHF. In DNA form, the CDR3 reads TGTGCCAGCAGGGCACACGAGGGTCAGCCCCAGCATTTT.

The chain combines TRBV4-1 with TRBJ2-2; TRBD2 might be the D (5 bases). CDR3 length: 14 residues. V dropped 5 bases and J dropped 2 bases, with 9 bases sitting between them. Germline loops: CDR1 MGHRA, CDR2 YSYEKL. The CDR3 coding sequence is TGCGCCAGCAGCTACGGGATTAACACCGGGGAGCTGTTTTTT. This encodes CASSYGINTGELFF.

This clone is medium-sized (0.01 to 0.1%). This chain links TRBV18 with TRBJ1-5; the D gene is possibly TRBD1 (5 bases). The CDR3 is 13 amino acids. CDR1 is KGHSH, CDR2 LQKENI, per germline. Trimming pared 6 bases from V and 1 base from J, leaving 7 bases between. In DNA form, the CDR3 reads TGTGCCAGCTCCTGGGACAGCAATCAGCCCCAGCATTTT. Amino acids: CASSWDSNQPQHF. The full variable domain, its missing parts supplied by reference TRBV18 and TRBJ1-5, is NAGVMQNPRHLVRRRGQEARLRCSPMKGHSHVYWYRQLPEEGLKFMVYLQKENIIDESGMPKERFSAEFPKEGPSILRIQQVVRGDSAAYFCASSWDSNQPQHFGDGTRLSIL.

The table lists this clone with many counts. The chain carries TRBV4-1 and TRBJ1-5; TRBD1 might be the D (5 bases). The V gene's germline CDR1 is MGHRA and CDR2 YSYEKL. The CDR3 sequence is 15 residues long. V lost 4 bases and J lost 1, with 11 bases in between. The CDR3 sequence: CASSLTATSNQPQHF. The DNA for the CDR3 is TGCGCCAGCAGCCTGACAGCTACGAGCAATCAGCCCCAGCATTTT.

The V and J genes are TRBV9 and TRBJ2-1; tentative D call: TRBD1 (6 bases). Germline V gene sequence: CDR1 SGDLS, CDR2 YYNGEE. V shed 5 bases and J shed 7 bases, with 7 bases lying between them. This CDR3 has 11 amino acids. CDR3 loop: CASRTGNEQFF. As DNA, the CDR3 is TGTGCCAGCAGGACAGGTAATGAGCAGTTCTTC.

CDR3 DNA sequence: TGTGCCAGCGAGGGACAGGGGGCAAATGAGCAGTTCTTC. Translated, it gives CASEGQGANEQFF. V usage is TRBV9 and J usage is TRBJ2-1, with 12 bases matching TRBD1. The V and J ends lost 7 bases and 7 bases, in that order; junction bases with no gene match: 3. The germline gives CDR1 SGDLS, CDR2 YYNGEE. This CDR3 region has 13 residues.

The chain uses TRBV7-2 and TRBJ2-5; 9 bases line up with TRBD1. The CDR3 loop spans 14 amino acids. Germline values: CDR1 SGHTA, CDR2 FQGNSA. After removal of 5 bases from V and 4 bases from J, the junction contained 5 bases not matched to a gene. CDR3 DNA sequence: TGTGCCAGCAGCACAGGGGGCGCGGGAGAGACCCAGTACTTC. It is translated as CASSTGGAGETQYF.

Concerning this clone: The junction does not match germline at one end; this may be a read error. The CDR3 sequence is CASSFYWASNSYEQYF. The CDR3, as DNA: TGTGCCAGCAGTTTTTACTGGGCCTCGAACAGTTACGAGCAGTACTTC. This chain joins TRBV10-3 and TRBJ2-7; D remains unclear. The CDR3 spans 16 residues. Germline V gene lookup returns CDR1 ENHRY and CDR2 SYGVKD.